The rows below give T cell receptor beta chains drawn from one sample of a study of technical replicates of blood from four donors. Assay used: immunoSEQ multiplex PCR; TCRdb lists only in-frame clones, some missing. The sample lists more than 65,000 clones; 95% to 97% were seen once. Sequenced: T cells isolated from PBMCs. The receptors were gathered from a human donor in good health. Each CDR3 is given with its conserved first and last residue. The order of the fields is clone size, CDR3 length, J gene, D gene, V gene, CDR3 DNA, CDR3 protein. D genes are given only for firm matches. Clone size appears in some rows only: once, few, many, or a class for an expanded clone.

- 11 TRBJ1-1 - TRBV6-5 TGTGCCAGCAGACAGGGCACTGAAGCTTTCTTT CASRQGTEAFF
- 13 TRBJ2-5 - TRBV5-4 TGTGCCAGCAGCTTGGGGCAGCAAGAGACCCAGTACTTC CASSLGQQETQYF
- 17 TRBJ2-7 TRBD2 TRBV4-3 TGCGCCAGCAGCTATGGACTAGCGGGAGGGGGGCCCTACGAGCAGTACTTC CASSYGLAGGGPYEQYF
- 17 TRBJ1-2 TRBD1 TRBV28 TGTGCCAGCACGGAACTAGGGGGGACAGGAGTTCTAAATGGCTACACCTTC CASTELGGTGVLNGYTF
- 13 TRBJ2-7 TRBD1 TRBV7-9 TGTGCCAGCAGCTGGAGGGACAGGGGCGAGCAGTACTTC CASSWRDRGEQYF
- 15 TRBJ1-3 TRBD1 TRBV28 TGTGCCAGCAACTCAGGGGGTGGCTCTGGAAACACCATATATTTT CASNSGGGSGNTIYF
- 13 TRBJ1-1 - TRBV19 TGTGCCAGTAGTTCCACAGGGACCACTGAAGCTTTCTTT CASSSTGTTEAFF
- 18 TRBJ2-1 - TRBV5-1 TGCGCCAGCAGCTTGGGATTACGCGGGACTCCATTGATGGATGAGCAGTTCTTC CASSLGLRGTPLMDEQFF
once 14 TRBJ1-1 - TRBV27 TGTGCCAGCAGTTTATATCCGGGGGGAACTGAAGCTTTCTTT CASSLYPGGTEAFF
- 14 TRBJ1-2 - TRBV21-1 TGTGCCAGCAGCTCCAGGGGTTTTAGCTATGGCTACACCTTC CASSSRGFSYGYTF
- 15 TRBJ2-1 TRBD2 TRBV11-2 TGTGCCAGCAGCTTAGCGAGCGGGAAGCGTAGTGAGCAGTTCTTC CASSLASGKRSEQFF
- 15 TRBJ2-7 - TRBV5-4 TGTGCCAGCAGCTCCCCGGGACAATACTCCTACGAGCAGTACTTC CASSSPGQYSYEQYF
- 13 TRBJ1-5 - TRBV2 TGTGCCAGCAGTGAAGTAGGGGGTAGGCAAGAGCATTTT CASSEVGGRQEHF
- 16 TRBJ1-5 TRBD1 TRBV7-9 TGTGCCAGCAGCGGGGACAGGGATGGTAGCAATCAGCCCCAGCATTTT CASSGDRDGSNQPQHF
- 15 TRBJ2-1 - TRBV7-2 TGTGCCAGCAGCTTAGCAGTTGCTAGCGTCAATGAGCAGTTCTTC CASSLAVASVNEQFF
- 13 TRBJ2-7 - TRBV2 TGTGCCAGCAGTGAAGAGGGGTTCGGAGAGCAGTACTTC CASSEEGFGEQYF
- 16 TRBJ1-1 - TRBV4-2 TGTGCCAGCAGCCAATACCCTAGGGAGGGGAACACTGAAGCTTTCTTT CASSQYPREGNTEAFF
- 12 TRBJ1-2 - TRBV27 TGTGCCAGCAGTAGAGGCGATCATGGCTACACCTTC CASSRGDHGYTF
- 16 TRBJ2-1 TRBD2 TRBV19 TGTGCCAGTACTCCACTAGCGGGAGCTTCCTACAATGAGCAGTTCTTC CASTPLAGASYNEQFF
- 17 TRBJ2-3 - TRBV1 TGCACCAGCAGCCAAGATCCCTTAGTGGGAGGCACAGATACGCAGTATTTT CTSSQDPLVGGTDTQYF
- 12 TRBJ2-5 - TRBV2 TGTGCCAGCAGTGAGCGGGCGGAGACCCAGTACTTC CASSERAETQYF
- 18 TRBJ2-4 TRBD2 TRBV19 TGTGCCAGTAGTAGTTTAACTAGCGGGACTAGAGCCAAAAACATTCAGTACTTC CASSSLTSGTRAKNIQYF
once 13 TRBJ1-1 - TRBV11-3 TGTGCCAGCAGCTTAGACGGGTACACTGAAGCTTTCTTT CASSLDGYTEAFF
- 16 TRBJ2-7 - TRBV13 TGTGCCAGCAGCTCGACCCTTGATAGCGGACTCTACGAGCAGTACTTC CASSSTLDSGLYEQYF
- 13 TRBJ1-5 TRBD1 TRBV19 TGTGCCAGTAGTAGACAGGGACATCAGCCCCAGCATTTT CASSRQGHQPQHF
- 14 TRBJ1-3 - TRBV19 TGTGCCAGTAGCCGGGGACTCCGACTGGACACCATATATTTT CASSRGLRLDTIYF
- 14 TRBJ2-7 TRBD1 TRBV6-5 TGTGCCAGCAGTAAGGGACAGGGCTCCTACGAGCAGTACTTC CASSKGQGSYEQYF
- 14 TRBJ2-7 TRBD1 TRBV5-8 TGTGCCAGCAGGTCCCGGGACAGGGTGAACGAGCAGTACTTC CASRSRDRVNEQYF
- 11 TRBJ1-2 - TRBV20-1 TGCAGTGCTAGAGACCAGGGTGGCTACACCTTC CSARDQGGYTF
- 11 TRBJ2-5 - TRBV7-2 TGTGCCAGCAGCTTATCGGAGACCCAGTACTTC CASSLSETQYF
- 13 TRBJ2-7 - TRBV28 TGTGCCAGCAGTTTGGGCATCACCTACGAGCAGTACTTC CASSLGITYEQYF
- 14 TRBJ2-2 - TRBV13 TGTGCCAGCAGCTTAGAAGGGGACACCGGGGAGCTGTTTTTT CASSLEGDTGELFF
- 16 TRBJ2-1 TRBD2 TRBV7-9 TGTGCCAGCAGCTCTGGACTAGCGGGAGGGCCAAATGAGCAGTTCTTC CASSSGLAGGPNEQFF
- 14 TRBJ2-7 - TRBV27 TGTGCCAGCAGTTTTTTGGTTGAGGGAAGCGAGCAGTACTTC CASSFLVEGSEQYF
- 14 TRBJ2-7 - TRBV5-1 TGCGCCAGCAGCTTGAAGGGGGTGAATTACGAGCAGTACTTC CASSLKGVNYEQYF
- 18 TRBJ2-6 TRBD1 TRBV29-1 TGCAGCGTGACTTCCGGGACAGGGGGCGCCAGTGGGGCCAACGTCCTGACTTTC CSVTSGTGGASGANVLTF
- 13 TRBJ1-1 - TRBV11-3 TGTGCCAGCAGCTGGGACTCCTACACTGAAGCTTTCTTT CASSWDSYTEAFF
once 13 TRBJ2-7 TRBD2 TRBV11-2 TGTGCCAGCAGCTTTTCTAGCGGTTACGAGCAGTACTTC CASSFSSGYEQYF
once 20 TRBJ2-3 TRBD1 TRBV6-7 TGTGCCAGCAGTTACAATCCGATGGACAGGGGACCCTGTAACACAGATACGCAGTATTTT CASSYNPMDRGPCNTDTQYF
- 19 TRBJ1-1 - TRBV7-2 TGTGCCAGCAGCTTCCCTCCACTTGCGCTGGGGGCGCAGAACACTGAAGCTTTCTTT CASSFPPLALGAQNTEAFF
- 15 TRBJ2-1 - TRBV5-6 TGTGCCAGCAGCTCCCTTCGGGGGTCCTACAATGAGCAGTTCTTC CASSSLRGSYNEQFF
- 13 TRBJ2-7 TRBD2 TRBV7-9 TGTGCCAGCAGTAGCGGGAGGGCCTACGAGCAGTACTTC CASSSGRAYEQYF
- 15 TRBJ1-5 - TRBV5-8 TGTGCCAGCAGCTTGGAGACACTTAGCAATCAGCCCCAGCATTTT CASSLETLSNQPQHF
- 16 TRBJ2-1 - TRBV7-2 TGTGCCAGCAGCCCGAGGATGCCCGGAGAGGTCCATGAGCAGTTCTTC CASSPRMPGEVHEQFF
- 14 TRBJ1-2 TRBD1 TRBV6-5 TGTGCCAGCAGTAAATCCCGACAGGGATATGGCTACACCTTC CASSKSRQGYGYTF
- 14 TRBJ1-4 TRBD1 TRBV6-4 TGTGCCAGCAGTGAAGGGACAGGGTTTTTTTTACTGTTTTTT CASSEGTGFFLLFF
- 15 TRBJ2-1 TRBD2 TRBV19 TGTGCCAGTAGTCTTGGACTAGGGGCGGGCAATGAGCAGTTCTTC CASSLGLGAGNEQFF
- 18 TRBJ2-3 - TRBV27 TGTGCCAGCAGCCCTACAACCTACAGAGCTCCTAGCACAGATACGCAGTATTTT CASSPTTYRAPSTDTQYF